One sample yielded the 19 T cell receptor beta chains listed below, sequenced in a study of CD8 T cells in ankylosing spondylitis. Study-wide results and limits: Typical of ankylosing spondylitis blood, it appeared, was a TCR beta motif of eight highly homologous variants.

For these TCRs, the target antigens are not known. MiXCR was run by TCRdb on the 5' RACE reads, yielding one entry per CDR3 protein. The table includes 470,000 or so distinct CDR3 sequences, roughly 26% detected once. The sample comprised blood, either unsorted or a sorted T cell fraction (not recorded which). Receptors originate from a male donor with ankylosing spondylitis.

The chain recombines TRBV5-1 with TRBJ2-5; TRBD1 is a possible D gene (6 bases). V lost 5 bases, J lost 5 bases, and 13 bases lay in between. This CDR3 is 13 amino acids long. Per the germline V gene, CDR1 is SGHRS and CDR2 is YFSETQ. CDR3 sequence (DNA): TGCGCCAGCAGTCCAGGGGTAGAGGAGACCCAGTACTTC. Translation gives CASSPGVEETQYF.

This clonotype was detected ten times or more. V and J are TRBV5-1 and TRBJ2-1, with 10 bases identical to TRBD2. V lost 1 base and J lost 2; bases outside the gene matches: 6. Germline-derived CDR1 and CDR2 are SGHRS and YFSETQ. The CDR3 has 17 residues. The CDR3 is CASSLTSGNLPYNEQFF. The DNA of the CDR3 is TGCGCCAGCAGCTTGACTAGCGGGAACCTTCCCTACAATGAGCAGTTCTTC.

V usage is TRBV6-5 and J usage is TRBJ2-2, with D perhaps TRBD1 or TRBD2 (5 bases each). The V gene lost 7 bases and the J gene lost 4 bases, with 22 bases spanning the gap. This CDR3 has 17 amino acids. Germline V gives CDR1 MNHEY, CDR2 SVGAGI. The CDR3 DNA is TGTGCCAGCATGTTCGTTACGGGATTAGGGACCACCGGGGAGCTGTTTTTT. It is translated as CASMFVTGLGTTGELFF.

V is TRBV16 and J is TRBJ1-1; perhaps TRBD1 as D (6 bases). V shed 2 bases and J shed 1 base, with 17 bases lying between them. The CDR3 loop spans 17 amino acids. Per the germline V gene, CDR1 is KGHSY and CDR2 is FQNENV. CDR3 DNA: TGTGCCAGCAGCCAACAGAGGCAGGGGAGTTGGAACACTGAAGCTTTCTTT. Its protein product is CASSQQRQGSWNTEAFF.

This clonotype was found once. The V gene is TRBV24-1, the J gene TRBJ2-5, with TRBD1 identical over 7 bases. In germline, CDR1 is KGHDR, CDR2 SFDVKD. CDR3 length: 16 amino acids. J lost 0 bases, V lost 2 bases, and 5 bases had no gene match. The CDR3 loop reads CATSDSDRRYQETQYF. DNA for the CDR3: TGTGCCACCAGTGATTCGGACAGGAGGTACCAAGAGACCCAGTACTTC.

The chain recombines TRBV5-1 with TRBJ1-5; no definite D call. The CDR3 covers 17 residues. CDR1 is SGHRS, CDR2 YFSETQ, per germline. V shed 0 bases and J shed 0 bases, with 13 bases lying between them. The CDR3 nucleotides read TGCGCCAGCAGCTTGGGGACGGTGTCCGATAGCAATCAGCCCCAGCATTTT. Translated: CASSLGTVSDSNQPQHF.

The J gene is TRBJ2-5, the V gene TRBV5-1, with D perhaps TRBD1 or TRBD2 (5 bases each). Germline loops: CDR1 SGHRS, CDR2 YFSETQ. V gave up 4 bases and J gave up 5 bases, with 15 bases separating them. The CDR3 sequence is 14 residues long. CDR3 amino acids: CASSVGASSETQYF. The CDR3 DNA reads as TGCGCCAGCAGCGTCGGGGCCTCGTCGGAGACCCAGTACTTC.

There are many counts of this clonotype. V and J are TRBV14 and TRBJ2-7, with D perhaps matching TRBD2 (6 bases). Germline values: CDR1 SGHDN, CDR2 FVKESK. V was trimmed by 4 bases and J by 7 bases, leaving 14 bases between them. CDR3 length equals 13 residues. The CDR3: CASSPRRAGEQYF. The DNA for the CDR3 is TGTGCCAGCAGCCCGCGACGGGCGGGAGAGCAGTACTTC.

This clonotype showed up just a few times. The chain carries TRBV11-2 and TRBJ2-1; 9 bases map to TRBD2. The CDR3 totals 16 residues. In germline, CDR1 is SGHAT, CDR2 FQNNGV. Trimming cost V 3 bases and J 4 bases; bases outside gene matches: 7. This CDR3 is CASSFGLAGYYNEQFF. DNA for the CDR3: TGTGCCAGCAGCTTCGGGCTAGCGGGGTATTACAATGAGCAGTTCTTC.

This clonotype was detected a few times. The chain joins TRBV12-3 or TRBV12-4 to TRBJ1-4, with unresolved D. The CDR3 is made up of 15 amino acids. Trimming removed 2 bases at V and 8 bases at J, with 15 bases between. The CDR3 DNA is TGTGCCAGCAGTTTATATCCTGCCTTGGGCGAAAAACTGTTTTTT. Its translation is CASSLYPALGEKLFF.

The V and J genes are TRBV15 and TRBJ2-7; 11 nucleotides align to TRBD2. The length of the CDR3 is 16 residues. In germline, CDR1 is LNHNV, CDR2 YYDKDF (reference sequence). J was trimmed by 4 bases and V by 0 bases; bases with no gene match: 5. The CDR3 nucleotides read TGTGCCACCAGCAGAGATAGAGCTAGCGGGAGGTACGAGCAGTACGTC. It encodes CATSRDRASGRYEQYV.

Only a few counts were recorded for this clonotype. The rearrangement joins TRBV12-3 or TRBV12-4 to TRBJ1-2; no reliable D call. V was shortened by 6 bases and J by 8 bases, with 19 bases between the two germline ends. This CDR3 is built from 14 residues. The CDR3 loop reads CASSPVGMGRGYTF. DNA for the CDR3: TGTGCCAGCAGCCCCGTTGGTATGGGGAGAGGCTACACCTTC.

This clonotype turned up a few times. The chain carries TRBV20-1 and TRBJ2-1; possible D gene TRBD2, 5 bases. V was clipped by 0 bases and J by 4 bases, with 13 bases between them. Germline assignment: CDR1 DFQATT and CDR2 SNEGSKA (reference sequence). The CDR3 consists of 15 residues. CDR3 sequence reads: CSARDSERIYNEQFF. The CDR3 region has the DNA TGCAGTGCTAGAGATAGCGAGCGGATTTACAATGAGCAGTTCTTC.

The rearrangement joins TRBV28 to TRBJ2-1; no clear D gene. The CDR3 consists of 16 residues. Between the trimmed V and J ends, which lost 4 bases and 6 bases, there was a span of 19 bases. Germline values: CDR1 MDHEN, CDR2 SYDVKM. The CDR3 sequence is CASSSLTGEWGNEQFF. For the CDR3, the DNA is TGTGCCAGCAGTTCTCTTACCGGAGAGTGGGGCAATGAGCAGTTCTTC.

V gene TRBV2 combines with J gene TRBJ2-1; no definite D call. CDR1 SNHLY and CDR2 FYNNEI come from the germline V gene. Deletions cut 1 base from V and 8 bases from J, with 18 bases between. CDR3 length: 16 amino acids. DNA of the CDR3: TGTGCCAGCAGTGAAGTAGGAACCATCCCGGGTGATGAGCAGTTCTTC. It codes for CASSEVGTIPGDEQFF.

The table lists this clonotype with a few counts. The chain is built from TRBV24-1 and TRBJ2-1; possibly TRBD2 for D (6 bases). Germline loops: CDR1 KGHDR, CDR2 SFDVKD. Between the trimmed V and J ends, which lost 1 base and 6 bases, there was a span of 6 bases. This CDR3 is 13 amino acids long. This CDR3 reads CATSDFGGNEQFF. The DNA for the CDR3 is TGTGCCACCAGTGATTTCGGGGGCAATGAGCAGTTCTTC.

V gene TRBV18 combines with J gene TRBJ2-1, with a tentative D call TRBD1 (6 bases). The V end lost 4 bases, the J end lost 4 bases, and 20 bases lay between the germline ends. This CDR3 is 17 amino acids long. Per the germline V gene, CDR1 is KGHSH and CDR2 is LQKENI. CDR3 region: CASSLTIVRQDYNEQFF. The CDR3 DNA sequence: TGTGCCAGCTCACTAACCATTGTACGACAGGATTACAATGAGCAGTTCTTC.

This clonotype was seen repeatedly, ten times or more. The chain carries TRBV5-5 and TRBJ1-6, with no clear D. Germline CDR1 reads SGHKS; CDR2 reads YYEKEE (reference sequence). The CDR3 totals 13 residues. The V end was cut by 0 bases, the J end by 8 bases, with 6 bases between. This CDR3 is CASSLGADSPLHF. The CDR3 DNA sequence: TGTGCCAGCAGCTTGGGTGCGGATTCACCCCTCCACTTT.

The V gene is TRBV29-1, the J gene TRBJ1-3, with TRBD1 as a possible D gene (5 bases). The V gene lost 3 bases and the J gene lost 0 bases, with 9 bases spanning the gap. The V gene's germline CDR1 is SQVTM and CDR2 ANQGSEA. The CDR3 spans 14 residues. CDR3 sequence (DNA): TGCAGCGTTGATAAGGGGACCTCTGGAAACACCATATATTTT. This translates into CSVDKGTSGNTIYF.